This entry lists 24 T cell receptor beta chains sequenced from one sample in a study of blood T cell repertoires in COVID-19. Measured with immunoSEQ multiplex PCR; TCRdb has only the in-frame clones, and not every one. This sample has around 70,000 clones, with 70% to 75% found just once. The sample comprised peripheral blood. These receptors originate from a man between 65 and 85 years old with acute or convalescent COVID-19.

This sequence joins TRBV7-9 and TRBJ1-5; 7 bases line up with TRBD1. Looked up from germline, CDR1 is SEHNR and CDR2 is FQNEAQ (reference sequence). The CDR3 contains 13 residues. The V gene end was trimmed by 5 bases and the J gene end by 5 bases; junction bases not matched to a gene: 3. The CDR3 loop reads CASSRQGDQPQHF. CDR3 bases: TGTGCCAGCAGCAGACAGGGAGATCAGCCCCAGCATTTT.

The chain couples TRBV12-5 to TRBJ1-1; 7 bases align to TRBD1. The CDR3 is made up of 14 amino acids. Germline V lookup: CDR1 LGHNT, CDR2 FRNRAP. The ends lost 4 bases at V and 1 base at J; junction bases unmatched: 3. The CDR3 here is CASGSDRANTEAFF. The DNA for the CDR3 is TGTGCTAGTGGTTCTGACAGGGCGAACACTGAAGCTTTCTTT.

This chain uses TRBV5-4 with TRBJ2-7; TRBD2 is a possible D gene (5 bases). The CDR3 consists of 15 residues. V was cut by 4 bases and J by 0 bases, with 14 bases left in between. Germline V lookup: CDR1 SGHNT, CDR2 YYREEE (reference sequence). For the CDR3, the DNA is TGTGCCAGCAGCGTGGACCCCGGAGGCTCCTACGAGCAGTACTTC. This gives the protein CASSVDPGGSYEQYF.

This chain connects TRBV30 to TRBJ2-3, with 8 bases fitting TRBD2. The V gene's germline CDR1 is GTSNPN and CDR2 SVGIG (reference sequence). The J segment lost 2 bases and the V segment lost 5 bases, leaving 6 bases of the junction unmatched. The length of the CDR3 is 14 residues. The CDR3: CAWGGGRLTDTQYF. DNA of the CDR3: TGTGCCTGGGGAGGCGGGAGGCTCACAGATACGCAGTATTTT. The full variable domain, with the rest looked up from reference TRBV30 and TRBJ2-3, is SQTIHQWPATLVQPVGSPLSLECTVEGTSNPNLYWYRQAAGRGLQLLFYSVGIGQISSEVPQNLSASRPQDRQFILSSKKLLLSDSGFYLCAWGGGRLTDTQYFGPGTRLTVL.

This rearrangement joins TRBV10-3 to TRBJ1-2; possibly TRBD1 for D (5 bases). This CDR3 comprises 13 residues. Trimming cost V 9 bases and J 4 bases, with 15 bases left between them. Germline CDR1 is ENHRY and CDR2 is SYGVKD. The CDR3 spells CAIAPTGGYGYTF. CDR3 nucleotide sequence: TGTGCCATAGCCCCCACGGGGGGCTATGGCTACACCTTC.

This clone was seen more than once but under ten times. At the DNA level, this CDR3 is encoded by other sequences in the same sample as well. V is TRBV3-1 (or the pseudogene TRBV3-2) and J is TRBJ1-2, with D unresolved. This CDR3 is built from 11 residues. With 1 base removed from V and 6 bases from J, the gap between germline ends came to 3 bases. Looked up from germline, CDR1 is LGHDT and CDR2 is YNNKEL (reference sequence). The CDR3 loop reads CASSQADGYTF. Written as DNA, the CDR3 is TGTGCCAGCAGCCAAGCCGATGGCTACACCTTC.

The V call is TRBV10-2, the J call TRBJ2-5; the D is unclear. The CDR3 consists of 14 residues. Trimming removed 4 bases from V and 5 bases from J, with 14 bases in between. CDR1 is WSHSY, CDR2 SAAADI, per germline. CDR3 amino acids: CASSVPTAGETQYF. CDR3 sequence (DNA): TGCGCCAGCAGTGTACCGACTGCTGGGGAGACCCAGTACTTC.

This chain joins TRBV5-1 and TRBJ2-6, with 11 bases aligning to TRBD2. The trim removed 3 bases at V and 3 bases at J, leaving 5 bases unmatched. Germline V gene data show CDR1 as SGHRS and CDR2 as YFSETQ. The CDR3 consists of 17 residues. CDR3 bases: TGCGCCAGCAGCTCCTCCGGACTAGCGGGTGGGGCCAACGTCCTGACTTTC. Translated, it gives CASSSSGLAGGANVLTF.

The V and J genes are TRBV27 and TRBJ2-1, with D maybe TRBD2 (6 bases). In germline, CDR1 is MNHEY, CDR2 SMNVEV (reference sequence). With 5 bases removed from V and 0 bases from J, the gap between germline ends came to 17 bases. The CDR3 has 17 residues. CDR3 DNA sequence: TGTGCCAGCAGTACCATCGTCTTAGCGGACTCCTACAATGAGCAGTTCTTC. This gives the protein CASSTIVLADSYNEQFF.

The chain has TRBV7-3 and TRBJ2-6, with D perhaps matching TRBD1 (5 bases). The CDR3 covers 16 residues. With 1 base removed from V and 2 bases from J, the gap between germline ends came to 9 bases. Germline CDR1 is SGHTA and CDR2 is FQGTGA. CDR3 nucleotide sequence: TGTGCCAGCAGCTTAATGGGGCAGGCTGGGGCCAACGTCCTGACTTTC. Amino acids: CASSLMGQAGANVLTF.

The gene calls are TRBV6-5 and TRBJ1-1; 11 bases are shared with TRBD1. The CDR3 spans 15 residues. Trimming took 3 bases from V and 4 from J; bases not matched to a gene: 4. CDR1 is MNHEY, CDR2 SVGAGI, per germline. For the CDR3, the DNA is TGTGCCAGCAGTTATGGACAGGGGGCGGCCACTGAAGCTTTCTTT. Protein: CASSYGQGAATEAFF.

The V and J genes are TRBV10-3 and TRBJ1-4; 8 bases are a match to TRBD1. V was pared by 10 bases and J by 3 bases, with 4 bases of the junction left unmatched. Looked up from germline, CDR1 is ENHRY and CDR2 is SYGVKD. This CDR3 is built from 13 residues. Here the CDR3 reads CATTGQANEKLFF. The CDR3 DNA follows: TGTGCCACCACGGGACAGGCTAATGAAAAACTGTTTTTT.

The V gene is TRBV5-4, the J gene TRBJ2-6; TRBD1 matches 9 bases. Germline V CDR1 and CDR2: SGHNT, YYREEE (reference sequence). The CDR3 is made up of 14 amino acids. V shed 5 bases, J shed 4 bases, and the junction held 1 base outside the gene matches. The CDR3 bases are TGTGCCAGCAGACAGGGGGCCGGGGCCAACGTCCTGACTTTC. Encoded protein: CASRQGAGANVLTF.

CDR3 nucleotide sequence: TGTGCCAGCAGCTTGGGCCCGTTCGGCAGACAGAACACTGAAGCTTTCTTT. Protein product: CASSLGPFGRQNTEAFF. V gene TRBV5-4 combines with J gene TRBJ1-1; D gene unclear. Germline V gene sequence: CDR1 SGHNT, CDR2 YYREEE (reference sequence). V lost 0 bases and J lost 1, with 16 bases in between. The CDR3 spans 17 residues.

The chain joins TRBV10-3 to TRBJ1-6, with 11 bases lining up with TRBD1. CDR3 length: 18 amino acids. With V trimmed by 6 bases and J by 3 bases, 10 bases remained unmatched. Looked up from germline, CDR1 is ENHRY and CDR2 is SYGVKD. The CDR3 DNA reads TGTGCCATCAGCGATAGGACAGGGGGCAGCTACTATAATTCACCCCTCCACTTT. As protein: CAISDRTGGSYYNSPLHF.

The J gene is TRBJ1-1, the V gene TRBV3-1 (or the pseudogene TRBV3-2); 10 bases agree with TRBD1. The CDR3 spans 14 residues. With V trimmed by 7 bases and J by 5 bases, 7 bases remained unmatched. Germline V lookup: CDR1 LGHDT, CDR2 YNNKEL (reference sequence). The CDR3 spells CASNDRGHMTEAFF. CDR3 in DNA: TGTGCCAGCAACGACAGGGGGCACATGACTGAAGCTTTCTTT.

The chain links TRBV6-4 to TRBJ2-1, with D possibly matching TRBD2 (5 bases). The germline CDR1 and CDR2 sequences are MRHNA and SNTAGT. CDR3 size: 18 residues. With 0 bases removed from V and 0 bases from J, the gap between germline ends came to 15 bases. CDR3 sequence reads: CASSDSMVALSSYNEQFF. The DNA of the CDR3 is TGTGCCAGCAGTGACTCGATGGTAGCGCTTAGCTCCTACAATGAGCAGTTCTTC.

This clone was observed a few times. This chain links TRBV7-2 with TRBJ2-3; 13 bases fit TRBD2. V gave up 0 bases and J gave up 2 bases; unmatched junction bases: 14. Germline V gives CDR1 SGHTA, CDR2 FQGNSA. This CDR3 is 21 amino acids long. This CDR3 is CASSLAIGAPGTSGNTDTQYF. Here the CDR3 DNA reads TGTGCCAGCAGCTTAGCGATAGGAGCACCCGGGACTAGCGGGAACACAGATACGCAGTATTTT.

The chain combines TRBV7-2 with TRBJ2-3; D may be TRBD2 (5 bases). The V and J ends lost 5 bases and 0 bases respectively, with 18 bases between them. In germline, CDR1 is SGHTA, CDR2 FQGNSA. There are 17 residues in the CDR3. Here the CDR3 DNA reads TGTGCCAGCAGCCTACTCGCCGGACTGTCTAGCACAGATACGCAGTATTTT. Its protein product is CASSLLAGLSSTDTQYF.

This clone was detected only a few times. This rearrangement joins TRBV7-3 to TRBJ2-5; 7 bases match TRBD2. V gave up 5 bases and J gave up 2 bases; unmatched junction bases: 5. The CDR3 loop spans 14 amino acids. The germline gives CDR1 SGHTA, CDR2 FQGTGA. CDR3: CASSRLAGQETQYF. The CDR3 DNA sequence: TGTGCCAGCAGCCGACTAGCAGGGCAAGAGACCCAGTACTTC.

The rearrangement uses TRBV7-8 and TRBJ1-5, with D hard to call. CDR1 and CDR2 (germline): SGHVS, FQNEAQ. There are 13 residues in the CDR3. V lost 2 bases, J lost 5 bases, and 7 bases lay in between. CDR3 in amino acids: CASSLNRDQPQHF. The CDR3 coding sequence is TGTGCCAGCAGCTTAAACAGAGATCAGCCCCAGCATTTT. The entire variable domain, with the rest obtained from reference TRBV7-8 and TRBJ1-5, is as follows: GAGVSQSPRYKVAKRGQDVALRCDPISGHVSLFWYQQALGQGPEFLTYFQNEAQLDKSGLPSDRFFAERPEGSVSTLKIQRTQQEDSAVYLCASSLNRDQPQHFGDGTRLSIL.

This chain links TRBV7-3 with TRBJ2-3; possible D gene TRBD2, 6 bases. This CDR3 spans 13 amino acids. The ends were cut back, 5 bases at V and 4 bases at J, with 10 bases in the middle. The germline CDR1 and CDR2 sequences are SGHTA and FQGTGA. The CDR3 is CASSRGLADTQYF. CDR3 bases: TGTGCCAGCAGCCGGGGACTGGCAGATACGCAGTATTTT. Based on the CDR3 plus reference TRBV7-3 and TRBJ2-3, the full variable domain is GAGVSQTPSNKVTEKGKYVELRCDPISGHTALYWYRQSLGQGPEFLIYFQGTGAADDSGLPNDRFFAVRPEGSVSTLKIQRTERGDSAVYLCASSRGLADTQYFGPGTRLTVL.

This chain connects TRBV6-5 to TRBJ1-3; TRBD1 agrees at 10 bases. The V and J ends lost 10 bases and 4 bases, in that order; junction bases with no gene match: 7. There are 14 residues in the CDR3. Germline V gene data show CDR1 as MNHEY and CDR2 as SVGAGI. CDR3 in amino acids: CAISDRGKGNTIYF. Here the CDR3 DNA reads TGTGCCATTTCGGACAGGGGGAAAGGAAACACCATATATTTT.

The chain has TRBV7-8 and TRBJ1-1; 7 bases map to TRBD1. CDR3 length: 13 residues. Per germline, CDR1 SGHVS and CDR2 FQNEAQ. V was clipped by 3 bases and J by 11 bases; unmatched bases: 9. CDR3 region: CASSLGQSSGAFF. CDR3 DNA sequence: TGTGCCAGCAGCTTGGGACAGAGCTCCGGGGCTTTCTTT.